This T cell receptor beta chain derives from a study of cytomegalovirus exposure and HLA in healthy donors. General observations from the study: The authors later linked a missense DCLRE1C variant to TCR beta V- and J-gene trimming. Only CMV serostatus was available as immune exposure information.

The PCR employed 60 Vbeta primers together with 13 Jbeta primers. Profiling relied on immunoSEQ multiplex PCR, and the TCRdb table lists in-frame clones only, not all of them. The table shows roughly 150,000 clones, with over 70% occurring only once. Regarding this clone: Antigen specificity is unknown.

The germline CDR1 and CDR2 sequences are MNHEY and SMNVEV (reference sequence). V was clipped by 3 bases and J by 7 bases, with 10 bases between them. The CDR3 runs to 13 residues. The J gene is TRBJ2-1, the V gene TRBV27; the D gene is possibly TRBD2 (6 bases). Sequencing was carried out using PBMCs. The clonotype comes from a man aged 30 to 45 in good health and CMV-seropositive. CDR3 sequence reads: CASSFSSGNEQFF. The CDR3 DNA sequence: TGTGCCAGCAGTTTTAGTAGCGGAAATGAGCAGTTCTTC.